Listed below are T cell receptor beta chains from one sample, sequenced in a study of control samples from healthy donors and cancer patients. Using immunoSEQ multiplex PCR, the repertoire was profiled, and TCRdb retains in-frame clones only, with some absent. The sample lists tens of thousands of clones, around four fifths occurring once. The sequencing sample was made of PBMCs. The receptors here all came from a woman between 45 and 65 years old with lung cancer. Both conserved end residues are part of each CDR3. A D gene is named only where the DNA matches it firmly. The listing skips clone size in some rows; elsewhere it reads once, few, many or a size class.

V gene	J gene	clone size	D gene	CDR3 DNA	CDR3 protein
TRBV5-6	TRBJ2-3	-	TRBD1	TGTGCCAGCAGCGGAGGGACAGGGGGACAAGATACGCAGTATTTT	CASSGGTGGQDTQYF
TRBV2	TRBJ1-1	-	-	TGTGCCAGCAGTCCCCGGGACACCCAGAACACTGAAGCTTTCTTT	CASSPRDTQNTEAFF
TRBV24-1	TRBJ1-5	-	-	TGTGCCACCAGTCCCCGGGGGAGCAATCAGCCCCAGCATTTT	CATSPRGSNQPQHF
TRBV7-2	TRBJ1-4	-	TRBD1	TGTGCCAGCAGCGAGGACAGGGGCGAAAAACTGTTTTTT	CASSEDRGEKLFF
TRBV7-9	TRBJ2-1	-	TRBD2	TGTGCCAGCAGCCCGAGGGACGGGGGGTTTGGGAATGAGCAGTTCTTC	CASSPRDGGFGNEQFF
TRBV2	TRBJ1-2	-	-	TGTGCCAGCAGCCCCGGTCAGGAAGGCTACACCTTC	CASSPGQEGYTF
TRBV24-1	TRBJ2-7	once	-	TGTGCCACCAGTCGGGGGCAGGATAACAACGAGCAGTACTTC	CATSRGQDNNEQYF
TRBV14	TRBJ1-1	-	-	TGTGCCAGCAGCCTCCATCTGAACACTGAAGCTTTCTTT	CASSLHLNTEAFF
TRBV7-2	TRBJ2-3	-	TRBD1	TGTGCCAGCAGCCCTAGGGACAGGGGTGGGCCAGATACGCAGTATTTT	CASSPRDRGGPDTQYF
TRBV6-2/TRBV6-3	TRBJ1-5	once	TRBD1	TGTGCCAGCAGTCCCGGGACAGGGTTCAATCAGCCCCAGCATTTT	CASSPGTGFNQPQHF